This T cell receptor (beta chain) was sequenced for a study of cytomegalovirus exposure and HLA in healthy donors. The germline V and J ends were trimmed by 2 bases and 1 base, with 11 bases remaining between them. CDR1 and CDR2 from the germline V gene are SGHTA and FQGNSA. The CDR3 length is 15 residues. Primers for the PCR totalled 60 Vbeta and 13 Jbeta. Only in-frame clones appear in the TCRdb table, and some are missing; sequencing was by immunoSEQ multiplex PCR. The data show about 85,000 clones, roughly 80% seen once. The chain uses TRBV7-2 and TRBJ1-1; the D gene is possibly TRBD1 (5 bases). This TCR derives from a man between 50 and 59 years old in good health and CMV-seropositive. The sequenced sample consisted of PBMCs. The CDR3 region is CASSLSGGRNTEAFF. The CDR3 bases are TGTGCCAGCAGCTTATCGGGGGGAAGGAACACTGAAGCTTTCTTT.